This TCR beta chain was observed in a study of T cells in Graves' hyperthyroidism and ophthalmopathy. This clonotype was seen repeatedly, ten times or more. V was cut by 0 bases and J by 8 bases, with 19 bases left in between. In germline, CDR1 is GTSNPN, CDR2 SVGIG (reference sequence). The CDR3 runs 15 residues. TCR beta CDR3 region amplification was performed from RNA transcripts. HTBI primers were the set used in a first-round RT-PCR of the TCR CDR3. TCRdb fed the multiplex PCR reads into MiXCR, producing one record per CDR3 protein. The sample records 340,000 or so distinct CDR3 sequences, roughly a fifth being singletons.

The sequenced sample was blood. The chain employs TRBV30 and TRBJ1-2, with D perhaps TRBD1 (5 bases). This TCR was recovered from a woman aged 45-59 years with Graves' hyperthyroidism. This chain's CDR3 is CAWSVADKTPGGYTF. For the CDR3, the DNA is TGTGCCTGGAGTGTAGCGGACAAAACCCCAGGAGGCTACACCTTC.